The clone carrying this TCR beta chain showed up just a few times. As handled by the study authors: Reference gene primer amplification in the assay estimated nucleated cell counts. Profiled with immunoSEQ multiplex PCR; TCRdb holds only in-frame clones, not every one. V and J calls plus clone size are reproduced from that table; the DNA served to infer D and trimming. The table includes roughly 290,000 clones, 87% detected once. The data belong to a study of blood T cell repertoires in COVID-19. Across the whole study: PBMCs, B-cell-depleted T cells, or T cells were the source of the cDNA or gDNA that made up the material.

Unmatched junction bases numbered 8, after V lost 4 bases and J lost 11 bases. The germline V gene encodes CDR1 MNHNY and CDR2 SVGAGI (reference sequence). The CDR3 spans 14 residues. This TCR was recovered from a woman in her 50s who had recovered from COVID-19. The material sequenced was peripheral blood. The rearrangement uses TRBV6-6 and TRBJ2-7, with 13 bases matching TRBD2. CDR3 in DNA: TGTGCCAGCAGTTGGCGGACTAGCGGGGGTGCAAAGTACTTC. It translates to CASSWRTSGGAKYF.